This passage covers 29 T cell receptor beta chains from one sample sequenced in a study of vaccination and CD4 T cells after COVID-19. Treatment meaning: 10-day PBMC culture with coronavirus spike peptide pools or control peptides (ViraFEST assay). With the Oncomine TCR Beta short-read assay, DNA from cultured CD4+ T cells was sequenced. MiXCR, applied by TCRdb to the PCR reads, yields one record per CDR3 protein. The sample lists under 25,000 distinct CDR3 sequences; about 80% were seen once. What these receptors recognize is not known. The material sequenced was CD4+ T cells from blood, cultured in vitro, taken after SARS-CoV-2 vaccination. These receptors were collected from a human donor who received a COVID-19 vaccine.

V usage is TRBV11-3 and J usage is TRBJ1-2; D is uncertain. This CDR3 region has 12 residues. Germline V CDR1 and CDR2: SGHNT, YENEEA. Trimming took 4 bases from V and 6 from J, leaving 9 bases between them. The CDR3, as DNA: TGTGCCAGCAGCTCTTCCTCACATGGCTACACCTTC. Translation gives CASSSSSHGYTF. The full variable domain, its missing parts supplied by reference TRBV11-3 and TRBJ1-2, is EAGVVQSPRYKIIEKKQPVAFWCNPISGHNTLYWYLQNLGQGPELLIRYENEEAVDDSQLPKDRFSAERLKGVDSTLKIQPAELGDSAVYLCASSSSSHGYTFGSGTRLTVV.

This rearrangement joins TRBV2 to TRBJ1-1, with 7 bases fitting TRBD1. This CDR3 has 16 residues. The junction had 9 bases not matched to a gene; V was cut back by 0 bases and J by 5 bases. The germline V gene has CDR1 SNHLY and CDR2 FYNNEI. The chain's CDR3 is CASSEARRQGSTEAFF. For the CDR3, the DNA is TGTGCCAGCAGTGAAGCAAGGAGACAGGGCTCGACTGAAGCTTTCTTT.

The chain's CDR3 is CATSLTAPSTGELFF. CDR3 coding DNA: TGTGCCACCAGCTTGACAGCCCCGAGCACCGGGGAGCTGTTTTTT. The V gene is TRBV24-1, the J gene TRBJ2-2; possible D gene TRBD1, 5 bases. From germline, CDR1 is KGHDR and CDR2 SFDVKD. Trimming stripped 7 bases from V and 4 bases from J, with 15 bases between. The CDR3 has 15 residues.

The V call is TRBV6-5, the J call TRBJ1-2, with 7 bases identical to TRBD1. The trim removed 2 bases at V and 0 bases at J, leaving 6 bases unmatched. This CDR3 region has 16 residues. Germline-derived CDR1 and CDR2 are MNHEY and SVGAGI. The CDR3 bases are TGTGCCAGCAGTTACCTTGAAGGGGGCCCTAACTATGGCTACACCTTC. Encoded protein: CASSYLEGGPNYGYTF.

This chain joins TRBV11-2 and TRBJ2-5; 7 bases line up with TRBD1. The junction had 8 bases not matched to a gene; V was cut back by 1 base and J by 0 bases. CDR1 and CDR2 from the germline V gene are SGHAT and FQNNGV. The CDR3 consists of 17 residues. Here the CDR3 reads CASSLAVGTVYQETQYF. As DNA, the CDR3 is TGTGCCAGCAGCTTAGCAGTCGGGACAGTCTACCAAGAGACCCAGTACTTC.

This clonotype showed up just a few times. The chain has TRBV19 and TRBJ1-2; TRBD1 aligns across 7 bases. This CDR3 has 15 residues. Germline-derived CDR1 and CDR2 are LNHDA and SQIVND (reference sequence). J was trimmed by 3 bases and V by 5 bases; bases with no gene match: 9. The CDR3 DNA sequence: TGTGCCAGTAGTCGGACAGGTTCTGATCACTATGGCTACACCTTC. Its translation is CASSRTGSDHYGYTF. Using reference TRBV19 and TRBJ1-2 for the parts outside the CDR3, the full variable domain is DGGITQSPKYLFRKEGQNVTLSCEQNLNHDAMYWYRQDPGQGLRLIYYSQIVNDFQKGDIAEGYSVSREKKESFPLTVTSAQKNPTAFYLCASSRTGSDHYGYTFGSGTRLTVV.

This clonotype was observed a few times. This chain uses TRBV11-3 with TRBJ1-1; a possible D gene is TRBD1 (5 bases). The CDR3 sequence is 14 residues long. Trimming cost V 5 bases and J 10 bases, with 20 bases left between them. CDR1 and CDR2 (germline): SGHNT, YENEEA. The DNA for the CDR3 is TGTGCCAGCAGCCTCGTACAGGCGAGTCGAGGAGCTTTCTTT. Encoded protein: CASSLVQASRGAFF.

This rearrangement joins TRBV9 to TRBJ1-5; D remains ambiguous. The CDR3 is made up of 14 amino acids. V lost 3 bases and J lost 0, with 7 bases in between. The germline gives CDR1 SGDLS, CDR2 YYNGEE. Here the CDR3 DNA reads TGTGCCAGCAGCGCAACGAATAGCAATCAGCCCCAGCATTTT. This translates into CASSATNSNQPQHF.

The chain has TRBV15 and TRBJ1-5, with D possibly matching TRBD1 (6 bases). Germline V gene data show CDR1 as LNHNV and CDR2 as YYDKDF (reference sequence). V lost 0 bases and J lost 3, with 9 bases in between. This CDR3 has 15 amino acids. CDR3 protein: CATSRDAGVNQPQHF. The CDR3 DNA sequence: TGTGCCACCAGCAGAGATGCAGGGGTCAATCAGCCCCAGCATTTT.

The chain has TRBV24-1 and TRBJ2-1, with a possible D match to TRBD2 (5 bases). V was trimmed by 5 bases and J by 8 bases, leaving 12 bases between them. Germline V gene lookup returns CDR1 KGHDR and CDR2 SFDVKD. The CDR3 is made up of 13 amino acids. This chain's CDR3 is CATSVPGSDEQFF. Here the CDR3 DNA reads TGTGCCACCAGTGTCCCGGGTAGCGATGAGCAGTTCTTC.

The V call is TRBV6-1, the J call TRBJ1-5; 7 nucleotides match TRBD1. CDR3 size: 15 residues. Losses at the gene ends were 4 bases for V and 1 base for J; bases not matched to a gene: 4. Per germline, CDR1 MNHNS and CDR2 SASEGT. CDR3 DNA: TGTGCCAGCAGTGCAACAGGGGCGAGCAATCAGCCCCAGCATTTT. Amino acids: CASSATGASNQPQHF.

CDR3 sequence: CATAQAGSSYNEQFF. Written as DNA, the CDR3 is TGTGCCACCGCTCAGGCGGGGAGCTCCTACAATGAGCAGTTCTTC. The genes are TRBV24-1 and TRBJ2-1; D might be TRBD2 (6 bases). Trimming cost V 9 bases and J 0 bases, with 14 bases left between them. CDR3 length: 15 residues. CDR1 and CDR2 (germline): KGHDR, SFDVKD.

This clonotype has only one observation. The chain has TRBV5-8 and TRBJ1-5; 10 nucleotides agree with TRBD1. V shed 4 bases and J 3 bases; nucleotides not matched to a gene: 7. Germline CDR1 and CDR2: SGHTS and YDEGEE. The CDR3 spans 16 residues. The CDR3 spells CASSLFGTGDNQPQHF. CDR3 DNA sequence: TGTGCCAGCAGCCTTTTCGGGACAGGGGACAATCAGCCCCAGCATTTT.

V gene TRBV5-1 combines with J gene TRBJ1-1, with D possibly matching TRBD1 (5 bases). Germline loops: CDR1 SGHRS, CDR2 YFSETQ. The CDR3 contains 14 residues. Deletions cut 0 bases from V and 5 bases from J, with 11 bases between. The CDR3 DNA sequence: TGCGCCAGCAGCTTGGGCCAGGGTGGTACTGAAGCTTTCTTT. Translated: CASSLGQGGTEAFF.

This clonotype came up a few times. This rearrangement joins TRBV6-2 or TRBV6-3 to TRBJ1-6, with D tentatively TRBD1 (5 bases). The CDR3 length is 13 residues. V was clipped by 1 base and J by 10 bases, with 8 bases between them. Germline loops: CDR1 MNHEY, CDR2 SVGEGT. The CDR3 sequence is CASSYFRDSPLHF. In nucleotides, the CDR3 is TGTGCCAGCAGTTACTTCCGGGACTCACCCCTCCACTTT.

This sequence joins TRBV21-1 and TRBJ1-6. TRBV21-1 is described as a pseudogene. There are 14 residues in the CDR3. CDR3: CASSKVTPNSPLHF. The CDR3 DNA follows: TGTGCCAGCAGCAAAGTGACACCTAATTCACCCCTCCACTTT.

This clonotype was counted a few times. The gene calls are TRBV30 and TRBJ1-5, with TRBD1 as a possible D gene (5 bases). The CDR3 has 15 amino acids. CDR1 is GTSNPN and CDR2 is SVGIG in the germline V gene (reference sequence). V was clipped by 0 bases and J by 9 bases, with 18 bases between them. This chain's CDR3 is CAWSVSPLPQGPQHF. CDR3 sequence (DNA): TGTGCCTGGAGTGTAAGTCCCTTACCCCAGGGGCCCCAGCATTTT.

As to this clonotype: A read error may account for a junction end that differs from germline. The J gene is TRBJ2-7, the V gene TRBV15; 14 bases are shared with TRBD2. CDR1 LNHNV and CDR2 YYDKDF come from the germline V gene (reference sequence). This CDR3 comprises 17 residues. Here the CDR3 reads CASSFGLAGGYSYEQYF. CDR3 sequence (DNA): TGTGCCAGCAGCTTCGGACTAGCGGGGGGCTACTCCTACGAGCAGTACTTC.

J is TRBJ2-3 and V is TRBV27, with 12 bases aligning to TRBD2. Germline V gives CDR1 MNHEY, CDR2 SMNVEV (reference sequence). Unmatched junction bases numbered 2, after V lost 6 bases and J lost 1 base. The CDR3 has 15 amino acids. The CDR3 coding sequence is TGTGCCAGCAGGAGACTAGCGGGGGGCACAGATACGCAGTATTTT. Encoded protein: CASRRLAGGTDTQYF.

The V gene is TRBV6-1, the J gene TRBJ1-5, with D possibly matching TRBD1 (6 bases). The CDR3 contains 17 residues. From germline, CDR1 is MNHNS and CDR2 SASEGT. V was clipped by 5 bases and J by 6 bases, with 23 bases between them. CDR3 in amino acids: CASSRRLGRGLGQPQHF. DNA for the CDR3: TGTGCCAGCAGTAGGAGGTTGGGCAGGGGCCTGGGTCAGCCCCAGCATTTT.

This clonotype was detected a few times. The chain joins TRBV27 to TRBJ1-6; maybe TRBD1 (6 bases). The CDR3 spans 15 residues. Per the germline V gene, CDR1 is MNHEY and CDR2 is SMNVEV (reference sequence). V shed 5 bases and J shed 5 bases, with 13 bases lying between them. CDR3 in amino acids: CASSGGGWNNSPLHF. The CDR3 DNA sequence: TGTGCCAGCAGTGGGGGGGGCTGGAATAATTCACCCCTCCACTTT.

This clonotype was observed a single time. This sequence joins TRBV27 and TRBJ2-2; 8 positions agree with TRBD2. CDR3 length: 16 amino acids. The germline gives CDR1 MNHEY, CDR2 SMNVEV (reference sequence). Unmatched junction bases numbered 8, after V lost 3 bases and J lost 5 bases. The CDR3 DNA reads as TGTGCCAGCAGTTTCCGGCGGGGGGCCCGAACCGGGGAGCTGTTTTTT. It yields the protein CASSFRRGARTGELFF.

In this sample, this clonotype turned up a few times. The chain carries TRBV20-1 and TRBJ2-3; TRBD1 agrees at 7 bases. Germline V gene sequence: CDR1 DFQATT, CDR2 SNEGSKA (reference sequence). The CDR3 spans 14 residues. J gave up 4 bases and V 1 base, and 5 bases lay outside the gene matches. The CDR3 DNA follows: TGCAGTGCTAGAGCGACAGGGACGGCAGATACGCAGTATTTT. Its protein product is CSARATGTADTQYF.

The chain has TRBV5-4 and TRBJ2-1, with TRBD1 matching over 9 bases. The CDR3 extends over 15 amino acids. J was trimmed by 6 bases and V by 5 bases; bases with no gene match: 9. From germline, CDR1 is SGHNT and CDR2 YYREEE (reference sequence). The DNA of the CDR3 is TGTGCCAGCAGTTTACAGGGGGCAATGTTCAATGAGCAGTTCTTC. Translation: CASSLQGAMFNEQFF.

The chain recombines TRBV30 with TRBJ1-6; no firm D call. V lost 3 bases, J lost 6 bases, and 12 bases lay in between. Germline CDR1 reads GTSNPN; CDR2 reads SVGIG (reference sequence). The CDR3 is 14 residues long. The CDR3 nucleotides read TGTGCCTGGAGGTACAGTGACATTAATTCACCCCTCCACTTT. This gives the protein CAWRYSDINSPLHF. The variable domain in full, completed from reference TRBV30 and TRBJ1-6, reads SQTIHQWPATLVQPVGSPLSLECTVEGTSNPNLYWYRQAAGRGLQLLFYSVGIGQISSEVPQNLSASRPQDRQFILSSKKLLLSDSGFYLCAWRYSDINSPLHFGNGTRLTVT.

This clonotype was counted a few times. The CDR3 spells CASSYSGQTNYGYTF. The DNA of the CDR3 is TGTGCCAGCAGTTACTCGGGACAGACTAACTATGGCTACACCTTC. This chain joins TRBV6-5 and TRBJ1-2; 7 nucleotides line up with TRBD1. Per germline, CDR1 MNHEY and CDR2 SVGAGI. The CDR3 totals 15 residues. V trimming: 0 bases; J trimming: 0 bases; junction bases outside the gene matches: 1.

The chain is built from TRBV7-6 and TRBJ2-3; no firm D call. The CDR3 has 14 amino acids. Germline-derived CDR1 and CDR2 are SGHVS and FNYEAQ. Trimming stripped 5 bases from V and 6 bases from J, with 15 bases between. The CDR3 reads CASSLRPAGDTQYF. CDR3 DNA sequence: TGTGCCAGCAGCCTCAGACCAGCCGGGGATACGCAGTATTTT.

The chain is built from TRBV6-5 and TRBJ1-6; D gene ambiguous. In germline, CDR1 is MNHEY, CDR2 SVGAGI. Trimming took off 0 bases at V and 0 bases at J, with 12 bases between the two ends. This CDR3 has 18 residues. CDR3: CASSYSTVASSYNSPLHF. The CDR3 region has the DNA TGTGCCAGCAGTTACTCGACTGTGGCTAGCTCCTATAATTCACCCCTCCACTTT.

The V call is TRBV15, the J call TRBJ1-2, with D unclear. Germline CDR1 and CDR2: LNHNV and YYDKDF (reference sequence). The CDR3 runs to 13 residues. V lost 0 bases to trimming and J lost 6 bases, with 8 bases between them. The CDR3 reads CATSRDRSDGYTF. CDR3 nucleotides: TGTGCCACCAGCAGAGATCGGTCGGATGGCTACACCTTC.